These T cell receptor beta chains were read from a single sample in a study of cytomegalovirus exposure and HLA in healthy donors. Libraries were prepared by immunoSEQ multiplex PCR; TCRdb keeps only in-frame clonotypes and omits some of them. Here the sample spans about 150,000 clones, around a tenth being singletons. Sequenced: PBMCs. These receptors came from a male donor in good health and CMV-seronegative. Each CDR3 is given with its conserved first and last residue. A D gene is named only where the DNA matches it firmly. Size values are once, few and many counts, or a class for expanded clones, and some rows have none.

d_call: TRBD2; clone_size: NA; v_call: TRBV30; j_call: TRBJ2-5; cdr3_nt: TGTGCCTGGACTAGCGGGAGGATTAGGGGAGAGACCCAGTACTTC; cdr3_aa: CAWTSGRIRGETQYF
d_call: NA; clone_size: NA; v_call: TRBV21-1; j_call: TRBJ2-7; cdr3_nt: TGTGCCAGCAGCAAAGAGGGGCCCTCGGGGGTCTACGAGCAGTACTTC; cdr3_aa: CASSKEGPSGVYEQYF
d_call: NA; clone_size: NA; v_call: TRBV2; j_call: TRBJ2-7; cdr3_nt: TGTGCCAGCAGGGAGAATAGCGAAGTCCTATCGTCTAGCTCCTACGAGCAGTACTTC; cdr3_aa: CASRENSEVLSSSSYEQYF
d_call: TRBD2; clone_size: NA; v_call: TRBV29-1; j_call: TRBJ2-7; cdr3_nt: TGCAGCGTGGCAGGACTAGCGGGGGCGGCCTCTTCCTACGAGCAGTACTTC; cdr3_aa: CSVAGLAGAASSYEQYF
d_call: NA; clone_size: few; v_call: TRBV15; j_call: TRBJ1-4; cdr3_nt: TGTGCCACCAGCAGACTTGGGGGAGGGGATGAAAAACTGTTTTTT; cdr3_aa: CATSRLGGGDEKLFF
d_call: TRBD2; clone_size: NA; v_call: TRBV5-1; j_call: TRBJ2-3; cdr3_nt: TGCGCCAGCAGCTTGGGACTAGCGGGGGCAGATACGCAGTATTTT; cdr3_aa: CASSLGLAGADTQYF
d_call: TRBD2; clone_size: few; v_call: TRBV29-1; j_call: TRBJ2-7; cdr3_nt: TGCAGCGTTGAAGATTGGATGGGGGGGTACGAGCAGTACTTC; cdr3_aa: CSVEDWMGGYEQYF
d_call: NA; clone_size: NA; v_call: TRBV5-6; j_call: TRBJ2-3; cdr3_nt: TGTGCCAGCAGCTTGGCGGGCGGGGAGGGCACAGATACGCAGTATTTT; cdr3_aa: CASSLAGGEGTDTQYF
d_call: TRBD1; clone_size: NA; v_call: TRBV5-1; j_call: TRBJ2-3; cdr3_nt: TGCGCCAGCAGCGGCACAGGGGGCCCAGATACGCAGTATTTT; cdr3_aa: CASSGTGGPDTQYF
d_call: NA; clone_size: NA; v_call: TRBV9; j_call: TRBJ1-2; cdr3_nt: TGTGCCAGCAGCGTAGCTGGCACTAACTATGGCTACACCTTC; cdr3_aa: CASSVAGTNYGYTF
d_call: NA; clone_size: few; v_call: TRBV28; j_call: TRBJ1-5; cdr3_nt: TGTGCCAGCAGTTCCACTATCCTATATCAGCCCCAGCATTTT; cdr3_aa: CASSSTILYQPQHF
d_call: TRBD1; clone_size: NA; v_call: TRBV4-3; j_call: TRBJ1-2; cdr3_nt: TGCGCCAGCAGCCAATTACAGGGGGTTCCTAACTATGGCTACACCTTC; cdr3_aa: CASSQLQGVPNYGYTF
d_call: NA; clone_size: few; v_call: TRBV5-1; j_call: TRBJ2-2; cdr3_nt: TGCGCCAGCAGCTTTAACCCGAGCACCGGGGAGCTGTTTTTT; cdr3_aa: CASSFNPSTGELFF
d_call: NA; clone_size: NA; v_call: TRBV6-6; j_call: TRBJ2-3; cdr3_nt: TGTGCCAGCTCTCGCGGCTCCCGCACAGATACGCAGTATTTT; cdr3_aa: CASSRGSRTDTQYF
d_call: TRBD1; clone_size: NA; v_call: TRBV5-5; j_call: TRBJ1-2; cdr3_nt: TGTGCCAGCAGCTTCACTAGACAGGGCCCTAACTATGGCTACACCTTC; cdr3_aa: CASSFTRQGPNYGYTF
d_call: NA; clone_size: NA; v_call: TRBV25-1; j_call: TRBJ2-2; cdr3_nt: TGTGCCAGCAGCCCAGTCGGGGCCGGGGAGCTGTTTTTT; cdr3_aa: CASSPVGAGELFF
d_call: NA; clone_size: NA; v_call: TRBV9; j_call: TRBJ1-1; cdr3_nt: TGTGCCAGCAGCTCGGGGGAGTTCACGGTCACTGAAGCTTTCTTT; cdr3_aa: CASSSGEFTVTEAFF
d_call: NA; clone_size: NA; v_call: TRBV20-1; j_call: TRBJ1-5; cdr3_nt: TGCAGTGCTAGCCCCGATCAGCCCCAGCATTTT; cdr3_aa: CSASPDQPQHF
d_call: NA; clone_size: few; v_call: TRBV5-1; j_call: TRBJ2-1; cdr3_nt: TGCGCCAGCAGCTCGACGGAACCTAGTTACAATGAGCAGTTCTTC; cdr3_aa: CASSSTEPSYNEQFF
d_call: NA; clone_size: NA; v_call: TRBV7-2; j_call: TRBJ2-4; cdr3_nt: TGTGCCAGCAGCTTGACAGGAGGCACGGGGGCCAAAAACATTCAGTACTTC; cdr3_aa: CASSLTGGTGAKNIQYF
d_call: NA; clone_size: NA; v_call: TRBV5-1; j_call: TRBJ2-3; cdr3_nt: TGCGCCAGCAGCTTGGGTGGGCAGGCTAGCACAGATACGCAGTATTTT; cdr3_aa: CASSLGGQASTDTQYF
d_call: NA; clone_size: few; v_call: TRBV5-1; j_call: TRBJ1-3; cdr3_nt: TGCGCCAGCAGCCAAACAACGGGTCGCATCTCTGGAAACACCATATATTTT; cdr3_aa: CASSQTTGRISGNTIYF
d_call: TRBD1; clone_size: NA; v_call: TRBV28; j_call: TRBJ1-5; cdr3_nt: TGTGCCAGCAGTCCCTTACGACAGGGAGGTCAGCCCCAGCATTTT; cdr3_aa: CASSPLRQGGQPQHF
d_call: TRBD2; clone_size: few; v_call: TRBV5-1; j_call: TRBJ2-3; cdr3_nt: TGCGCCAGCAGCTCCCCGGGGGGAGATACGCAGTATTTT; cdr3_aa: CASSSPGGDTQYF
d_call: NA; clone_size: NA; v_call: TRBV21-1; j_call: TRBJ1-1; cdr3_nt: TGTGCCAGCAGCACCCGGGACAGGGGGGCCACTGAAGCTTTCTTT; cdr3_aa: CASSTRDRGATEAFF
d_call: NA; clone_size: few; v_call: TRBV4-2; j_call: TRBJ2-1; cdr3_nt: TGTGCCAGCAGCCGGCGGTTTAATGAGCAGTTCTTC; cdr3_aa: CASSRRFNEQFF
d_call: TRBD2; clone_size: NA; v_call: TRBV5-1; j_call: TRBJ2-7; cdr3_nt: TGCGCCAGCAGCCCGACTAGCGGGTCCTACGAGCAGTACTTC; cdr3_aa: CASSPTSGSYEQYF
d_call: TRBD1; clone_size: few; v_call: TRBV13; j_call: TRBJ1-2; cdr3_nt: TGTGCCAGCAGCTCAGGCAGACAGGGGTTCGATGGCTACACCTTC; cdr3_aa: CASSSGRQGFDGYTF
d_call: NA; clone_size: few; v_call: TRBV29-1; j_call: TRBJ1-1; cdr3_nt: TGCAGCGTTGAGGCCGGGAGGAACACTGAAGCTTTCTTT; cdr3_aa: CSVEAGRNTEAFF
d_call: NA; clone_size: few; v_call: TRBV30; j_call: TRBJ2-7; cdr3_nt: TGTGCCTGGAGATTCAGACAAACCTACGAGCAGTACTTC; cdr3_aa: CAWRFRQTYEQYF
d_call: NA; clone_size: NA; v_call: TRBV4-1; j_call: TRBJ1-2; cdr3_nt: TGCGCCAGCAGGAGAAATGAGGCGGGGTCTACGGGCTACACCTTC; cdr3_aa: CASRRNEAGSTGYTF
d_call: NA; clone_size: NA; v_call: TRBV7-2; j_call: TRBJ1-1; cdr3_nt: TGTGCCAGCAGCTTAGGTCAGGCAGAAGCTTTCTTT; cdr3_aa: CASSLGQAEAFF
d_call: NA; clone_size: few; v_call: TRBV6-1; j_call: TRBJ1-2; cdr3_nt: TGTGCCAGCAGTGAAAATCAAGGGGCGGGCTACACCTTC; cdr3_aa: CASSENQGAGYTF
d_call: TRBD1; clone_size: NA; v_call: TRBV15; j_call: TRBJ2-7; cdr3_nt: TGTGCCACCAGCAGGGACAGGGGGTACGAGCAGTACTTC; cdr3_aa: CATSRDRGYEQYF
d_call: NA; clone_size: few; v_call: TRBV7-2; j_call: TRBJ2-1; cdr3_nt: TGTGCCAGCAGCCCCGGGACAGGGATCGTTAGCGGGGGCAATGAGCAGTTCTTC; cdr3_aa: CASSPGTGIVSGGNEQFF
d_call: NA; clone_size: few; v_call: TRBV6-6; j_call: TRBJ2-3; cdr3_nt: TGTGCCAGCAGTTACGGAGGTCCTGGCACAGATACGCAGTATTTT; cdr3_aa: CASSYGGPGTDTQYF
d_call: TRBD2; clone_size: NA; v_call: TRBV11-2; j_call: TRBJ2-2; cdr3_nt: TGTGCCAGCAGCCATAGGACTAGCGGGAGTAACACCGGGGAGCTGTTTTTT; cdr3_aa: CASSHRTSGSNTGELFF
d_call: NA; clone_size: few; v_call: TRBV28; j_call: TRBJ1-1; cdr3_nt: TGTGCCAGCAGTTTAGCAGGGAGGACTGAAGCTTTCTTT; cdr3_aa: CASSLAGRTEAFF
d_call: NA; clone_size: NA; v_call: TRBV5-1; j_call: TRBJ2-1; cdr3_nt: TGCGCCAGCAGCTTACAGTTGAGCTCCTACAATGAGCAGTTCTTC; cdr3_aa: CASSLQLSSYNEQFF
d_call: NA; clone_size: few; v_call: TRBV6-6; j_call: TRBJ2-5; cdr3_nt: TGTGCCAGCAGTTTAGGGGTTAGGGGGACCCAGTACTTC; cdr3_aa: CASSLGVRGTQYF
d_call: NA; clone_size: few; v_call: TRBV4-1; j_call: TRBJ1-2; cdr3_nt: TGCGCCAGCAGCCAAGGCGGCAGTAACTATGGCTACACCTTC; cdr3_aa: CASSQGGSNYGYTF